This T cell receptor beta chain was observed in a study of blood T cell repertoires in COVID-19. Study-wide context: From T cells, B-cell-depleted T cells, or PBMCs came the material, which was cDNA or gDNA.

Donors were grouped by their self-reported clinical history. Donors of Cohort 3 who recovered were those that had two negative PCRs, clearance, or symptom resolution. V lost 2 bases to trimming and J lost 7 bases; unmatched junction nucleotides: 16. Per the germline V gene, CDR1 is SGHNT and CDR2 is YENEEA. CDR3 length: 18 amino acids. Methods used by the authors: Quantification of nucleated cells was approximated via reference gene primer amplification. Clones were sequenced by immunoSEQ multiplex PCR, and TCRdb holds only the in-frame ones, with some missing. The V and J calls and clone size come from that table; D and trimming were worked out from the DNA. The data hold about 270,000 clones, with about 89% observed a single time.

Sequencing was done on a sample of PBMCs or T cells enriched from blood (not recorded which). The origin of this receptor is a woman between 18 and 30 years old who had recovered from COVID-19. V usage is TRBV11-3 and J usage is TRBJ2-1, with 8 bases that match TRBD2. The CDR3 reads CASSLSLRDGLAWNEQFF. DNA of the CDR3: TGTGCCAGCAGCTTATCGTTACGAGATGGACTAGCTTGGAATGAGCAGTTCTTC.